This passage covers 20 T cell receptor beta chains from one sample sequenced in a study of shared clonotypes between healthy human individuals. Sequencing was performed with immunoSEQ multiplex PCR; in TCRdb, only in-frame clones are kept and a portion is missing. The table lists about 2.4 million clones, approximately 93% of them singletons. Input material: naive CD4+ T cells from PBMCs. Subset specified: CD45RA+ positively selected. The receptors originated from a young man in good health. Some clones in this sample may be carry-over from other donors' samples.

CDR3 residues: CASRPSGSRANYGYTF. CDR3 sequence (DNA): TGCGCCAGCAGGCCCTCGGGCAGCCGAGCTAACTATGGCTACACCTTC. This chain connects TRBV4-3 to TRBJ1-2; D unclear. There are 16 residues in the CDR3. From germline, CDR1 is LGHNA and CDR2 YSLEER. V lost 6 bases to trimming and J lost 0 bases, with 17 bases between them.

V and J are TRBV5-4 and TRBJ2-1; tentative D call: TRBD1 (5 bases). CDR1 and CDR2 (germline): SGHNT, YYREEE (reference sequence). CDR3 size: 15 residues. V shed 2 bases and J shed 7 bases, with 16 bases lying between them. The CDR3 nucleotides read TGTGCCAGCAGCTTAAGGGGTGGGTTGAGGAATGAGCAGTTCTTC. It translates to CASSLRGGLRNEQFF. The full variable domain, rest sourced from reference TRBV5-4 and TRBJ2-1, is ETGVTQSPTHLIKTRGQQVTLRCSSQSGHNTVSWYQQALGQGPQFIFQYYREEENGRGNFPPRFSGLQFPNYSSELNVNALELDDSALYLCASSLRGGLRNEQFFGPGTRLTVL.

J is TRBJ2-2 and V is TRBV12-1; the D call TRBD2 from the table was never checked on the DNA. TRBV12-1 is recorded as a pseudogene. The CDR3 covers 17 residues. The CDR3 DNA sequence: TGTGCCAGCAGCTTTAGGCTAGCGGGAGTGGGCACCGGGGAGCTGTTTTTT. It translates to CASSFRLAGVGTGELFF.

J is TRBJ2-7 and V is TRBV5-3, with 10 bases that match TRBD2. TRBV5-3 is flagged as an ORF with uncertain function. The CDR3 is 14 residues long. With 8 bases clipped from V and 1 base from J, the junction kept 6 bases outside the gene matches. The CDR3 spells CASRPSGGSYEQYF. The CDR3 coding sequence is TGTGCCAGCAGGCCTAGCGGGGGTTCCTACGAGCAGTACTTC.

The V call is TRBV6-1, the J call TRBJ2-5; D uncertain. Germline CDR1 is MNHNS and CDR2 is SASEGT. V was trimmed by 6 bases and J by 1 base, leaving 9 bases between them. There are 13 residues in the CDR3. The CDR3 is CASRITAQETQYF. The CDR3 DNA reads as TGTGCCAGCAGGATTACGGCCCAAGAGACCCAGTACTTC.

V is TRBV5-1 and J is TRBJ1-2; the D gene is possibly TRBD1 (6 bases). The V and J ends lost 4 bases and 2 bases respectively, with 18 bases between them. The germline V gene has CDR1 SGHRS and CDR2 YFSETQ. The CDR3 has 16 amino acids. DNA of the CDR3: TGCGCCAGCAGCACCACCTCGACTACAGGGAACTATGGCTACACCTTC. It encodes CASSTTSTTGNYGYTF.

V usage is TRBV2 and J usage is TRBJ2-7; D is perhaps TRBD1 or TRBD2 (6 bases each). V shed 3 bases and J shed 3 bases, with 12 bases lying between them. CDR3 length equals 14 residues. Germline CDR1 is SNHLY and CDR2 is FYNNEI. The CDR3 region has the DNA TGTGCCAGCAGTGATAAGGGGGGCCTCTACGAGCAGTACTTC. This sequence encodes CASSDKGGLYEQYF.

V is TRBV7-3 and J is TRBJ2-1, with D unresolved. The germline V and J ends were trimmed by 5 bases and 2 bases, with 10 bases remaining between them. Looked up from germline, CDR1 is SGHTA and CDR2 is FQGTGA. CDR3 length: 14 residues. CDR3 DNA: TGTGCCAGCAGCCCCGGCCCCCCCTACAATGAGCAGTTCTTC. Its protein is CASSPGPPYNEQFF. The variable domain in full, with the rest retrieved from reference TRBV7-3 and TRBJ2-1, is GAGVSQTPSNKVTEKGKYVELRCDPISGHTALYWYRQSLGQGPEFLIYFQGTGAADDSGLPNDRFFAVRPEGSVSTLKIQRTERGDSAVYLCASSPGPPYNEQFFGPGTRLTVL.

This sequence joins TRBV7-3 and TRBJ2-5, with D uncertain. Germline CDR1 SGHTA, CDR2 FQGTGA. CDR3 length equals 14 residues. V gave up 6 bases and J gave up 3 bases, with 14 bases separating them. The CDR3 DNA follows: TGTGCCAGCAGGAGCACGGTTGAGGAAGAGACCCAGTACTTC. Translated: CASRSTVEEETQYF.

In its sample, this clone was seen a few times. The chain employs TRBV2 and TRBJ2-7, with 13 bases matching TRBD2. J lost 7 bases, V lost 5 bases, and 8 bases had no gene match. Germline lookup yields CDR1 SNHLY and CDR2 FYNNEI. There are 15 residues in the CDR3. CDR3 sequence reads: CASSTGLAGPGEQYF. The CDR3 coding sequence is TGTGCCAGCAGTACGGGACTAGCGGGACCAGGGGAGCAGTACTTC.

This clone has a single count. Other DNA sequences of this sample code for an identical CDR3. The chain combines TRBV5-1 with TRBJ1-5; D gene unclear. Germline lookup yields CDR1 SGHRS and CDR2 YFSETQ. The CDR3 length is 14 residues. V lost 5 bases to trimming and J lost 0 bases, with 9 bases between them. The CDR3 region is CASSFDGSNQPQHF. CDR3 DNA sequence: TGCGCCAGCAGTTTTGACGGTAGCAATCAGCCCCAGCATTTT.

The rearrangement links TRBV2 to TRBJ1-1; D unclear. The CDR3 contains 15 residues. The V end was cut by 3 bases, the J end by 5 bases, with 16 bases between. Germline V CDR1 and CDR2: SNHLY, FYNNEI. The DNA of the CDR3 is TGTGCCAGCAGTGAGAGGGCCCCCAGAGGGACTGAAGCTTTCTTT. It encodes CASSERAPRGTEAFF. The entire variable domain, with the rest obtained from reference TRBV2 and TRBJ1-1, is as follows: EPEVTQTPSHQVTQMGQEVILRCVPISNHLYFYWYRQILGQKVEFLVSFYNNEISEKSEIFDDQFSVERPDGSNFTLKIRSTKLEDSAMYFCASSERAPRGTEAFFGQGTRLTVV.

The genes are TRBV10-3 and TRBJ1-5, with a weak D call TRBD1 (5 bases). CDR1 is ENHRY and CDR2 is SYGVKD in the germline V gene. The CDR3 length is 13 residues. Trimming stripped 7 bases from V and 3 bases from J, with 10 bases between. This CDR3 reads CAITDSYNQPQHF. CDR3 in DNA: TGTGCCATCACCGACAGCTACAATCAGCCCCAGCATTTT.

The chain combines TRBV27 with TRBJ2-2; the D is unclear. In germline, CDR1 is MNHEY, CDR2 SMNVEV (reference sequence). This CDR3 is built from 15 residues. The V gene lost 5 bases and the J gene lost 0 bases, with 10 bases spanning the gap. In nucleotides, the CDR3 is TGTGCCAGCAGTCCCCTGTTCGCGAACACCGGGGAGCTGTTTTTT. Its translation: CASSPLFANTGELFF.

The chain couples TRBV6-5 to TRBJ1-4; 7 nucleotides align to TRBD1. The junction had 6 bases not matched to a gene; V was cut back by 8 bases and J by 3 bases. Germline V lookup: CDR1 MNHEY, CDR2 SVGAGI. The CDR3 contains 14 residues. For the CDR3, the DNA is TGTGCCAGCGCCTTGACAGGGCCTAATGAAAAACTGTTTTTT. Protein: CASALTGPNEKLFF.

The gene calls are TRBV11-3 and TRBJ2-1; 7 bases fit TRBD2. V gave up 1 base and J gave up 8 bases; unmatched junction bases: 2. The CDR3 is 13 amino acids. CDR1 SGHNT and CDR2 YENEEA come from the germline V gene. The CDR3 bases are TGTGCCAGCAGCTTAGCGGGGGGACATGAGCAGTTCTTC. It is translated as CASSLAGGHEQFF.

This clone came up once. This chain connects TRBV7-8 to TRBJ2-3, with TRBD2 identical over 12 bases. The CDR3 has 16 amino acids. CDR1 and CDR2 (germline): SGHVS, FQNEAQ. Losses at the gene ends were 5 bases for V and 7 bases for J; bases not matched to a gene: 10. The CDR3 here is CASSPSGLAGGNTQYF. The CDR3 bases are TGTGCCAGCAGCCCATCGGGACTAGCGGGTGGGAATACGCAGTATTTT.

The chain is built from TRBV10-3 and TRBJ2-1, with D uncertain. The CDR3 runs to 12 residues. Germline CDR1 and CDR2: ENHRY and SYGVKD. The V end was cut by 4 bases, the J end by 6 bases, with 7 bases between. CDR3 amino acids: CAISGLLNEQFF. Here the CDR3 DNA reads TGTGCCATCAGTGGACTGCTCAATGAGCAGTTCTTC.

The rearrangement uses TRBV7-2 and TRBJ2-1, with D perhaps TRBD1 or TRBD2 (5 bases each). Germline CDR1 reads SGHTA; CDR2 reads FQGNSA. This CDR3 spans 16 amino acids. The V end lost 3 bases, the J end lost 1 base, and 13 bases lay between the germline ends. The chain's CDR3 is CASSFRGGGSYNEQFF. CDR3 nucleotides: TGTGCCAGCAGCTTTAGGGGTGGGGGATCCTACAATGAGCAGTTCTTC. Supplemented by reference TRBV7-2 and TRBJ2-1, the full variable domain reads GAGVSQSPSNKVTEKGKDVELRCDPISGHTALYWYRQSLGQGLEFLIYFQGNSAPDKSGLPSDRFSAERTGGSVSTLTIQRTQQEDSAVYLCASSFRGGGSYNEQFFGPGTRLTVL.

This chain joins TRBV28 and TRBJ2-5; 7 bases align to TRBD2. CDR1 and CDR2 (germline): MDHEN, SYDVKM. J was trimmed by 8 bases and V by 6 bases; bases with no gene match: 12. The CDR3 length is 14 residues. CDR3 region: CASSKGTTGVTQYF. CDR3 DNA sequence: TGTGCCAGCAGCAAGGGGACTACCGGGGTTACCCAGTACTTC. The full variable domain, in which reference TRBV28 and TRBJ2-5 provide the parts outside the CDR3, is DVKVTQSSRYLVKRTGEKVFLECVQDMDHENMFWYRQDPGLGLRLIYFSYDVKMKEKGDIPEGYSVSREKKERFSLILESASTNQTSMYLCASSKGTTGVTQYFGPGTRLLVL.